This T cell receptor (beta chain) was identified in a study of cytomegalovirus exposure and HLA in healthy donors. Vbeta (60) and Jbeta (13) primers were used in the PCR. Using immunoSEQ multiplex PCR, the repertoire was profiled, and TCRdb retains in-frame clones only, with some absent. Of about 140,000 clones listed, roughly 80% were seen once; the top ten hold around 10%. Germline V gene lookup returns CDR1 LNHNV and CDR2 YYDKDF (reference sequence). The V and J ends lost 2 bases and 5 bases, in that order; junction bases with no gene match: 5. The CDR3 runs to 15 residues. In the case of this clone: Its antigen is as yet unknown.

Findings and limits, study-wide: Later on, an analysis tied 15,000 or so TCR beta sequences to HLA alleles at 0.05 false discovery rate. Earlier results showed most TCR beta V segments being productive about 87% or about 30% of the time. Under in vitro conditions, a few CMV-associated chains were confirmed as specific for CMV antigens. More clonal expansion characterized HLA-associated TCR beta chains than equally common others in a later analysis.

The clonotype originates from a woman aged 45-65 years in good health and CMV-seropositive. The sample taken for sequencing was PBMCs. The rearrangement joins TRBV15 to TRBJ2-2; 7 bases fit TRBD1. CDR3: CATSRITGDTGELFF. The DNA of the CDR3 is TGTGCCACCAGCAGAATAACAGGGGATACCGGGGAGCTGTTTTTT.